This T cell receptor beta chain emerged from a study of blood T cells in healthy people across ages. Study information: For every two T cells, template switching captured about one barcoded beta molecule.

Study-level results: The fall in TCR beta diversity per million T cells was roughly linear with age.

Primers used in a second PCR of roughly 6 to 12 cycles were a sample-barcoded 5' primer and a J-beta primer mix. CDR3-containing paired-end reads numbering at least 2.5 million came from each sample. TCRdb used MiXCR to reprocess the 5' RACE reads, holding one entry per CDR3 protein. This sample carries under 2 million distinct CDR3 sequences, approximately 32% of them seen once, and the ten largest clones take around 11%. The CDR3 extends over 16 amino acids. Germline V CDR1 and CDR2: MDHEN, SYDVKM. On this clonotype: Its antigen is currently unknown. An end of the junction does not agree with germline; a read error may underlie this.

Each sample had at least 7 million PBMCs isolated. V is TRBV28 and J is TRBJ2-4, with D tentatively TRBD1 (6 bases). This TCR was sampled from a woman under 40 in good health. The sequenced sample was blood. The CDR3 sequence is CASSNRASLAKDIQYF. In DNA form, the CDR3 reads TGTGCCAGCAGTAACAGGGCCTCCCTAGCCAAAGACATTCAGTACTTC.